Shown below are 8 T cell receptor beta chains from a single sample sequenced in a study of OX40 agonist ivuxolimab in advanced cancers. Here immunoSEQ multiplex PCR was the method, and the copy in TCRdb shows in-frame clones only, minus some. The sample carries about 49,000 clones, about 76% recorded once. The specimen comprised CD4+ or CD8+ T cells sorted from blood, sampled in a trial of the OX40 agonist ivuxolimab. These receptors came from an adult with an advanced solid tumor such as melanoma, head and neck, liver or kidney cancer.

V gene TRBV7-2 combines with J gene TRBJ2-7; the D is unclear. CDR3 length: 13 amino acids. The germline gives CDR1 SGHTA, CDR2 FQGNSA. The ends were cut back, 0 bases at V and 6 bases at J, with 9 bases in the middle. The CDR3 sequence: CASSLASSGEQYF. The CDR3 nucleotides are TGTGCCAGCAGCTTAGCCTCCTCGGGCGAGCAGTACTTC.

The V call is TRBV5-1, the J call TRBJ2-7, with D perhaps TRBD2 (6 bases). Germline V CDR1 and CDR2: SGHRS, YFSETQ. The CDR3 sequence is 13 residues long. The V end lost 4 bases, the J end lost 3 bases, and 11 bases lay between the germline ends. CDR3 nucleotide sequence: TGCGCCAGCAGCATTGGGACTGACTACGAGCAGTACGTC. As protein: CASSIGTDYEQYV.

This chain links TRBV7-9 with TRBJ2-1; no clear D gene. Trimming stripped 5 bases from V and 0 bases from J, with 8 bases between. Germline CDR1 reads SEHNR; CDR2 reads FQNEAQ (reference sequence). The CDR3 has 14 amino acids. The CDR3 coding sequence is TGTGCCAGCAGCCCCCCGAGCTCCTACAATGAGCAGTTCTTC. Protein product: CASSPPSSYNEQFF.

CDR3 nucleotide sequence: TGTGCCAGCAGCCCTAGGTCTCCCGGGGAGCTGTTTTTT. This gives the protein CASSPRSPGELFF. This chain links TRBV13 with TRBJ2-2, with no clear D. Germline lookup yields CDR1 PRHDT and CDR2 FYEKMQ (reference sequence). V was trimmed by 5 bases and J by 6 bases, leaving 10 bases between them. This CDR3 spans 13 amino acids.

This clone was counted a single time. The chain recombines TRBV7-8 with TRBJ2-5, with D tentatively TRBD1 or TRBD2 (5 bases each). CDR3 length: 16 amino acids. The germline V and J ends were trimmed by 4 bases and 3 bases, with 18 bases remaining between them. Germline loops: CDR1 SGHVS, CDR2 FQNEAQ. The CDR3 DNA follows: TGTGCCAGCAGCTCCAGGGACCCCGCGTGGGAAGAGACCCAGTACTTC. Protein: CASSSRDPAWEETQYF.

V usage is TRBV7-2 and J usage is TRBJ2-1; 12 bases map to TRBD2. Germline lookup yields CDR1 SGHTA and CDR2 FQGNSA. The V segment lost 1 base and the J segment 8 bases; nucleotides outside the gene matches: 9. The CDR3 totals 17 residues. The CDR3 spells CASSLGASGRADHEQFF. The CDR3 DNA follows: TGTGCCAGCAGCTTAGGGGCTAGCGGGAGGGCCGACCATGAGCAGTTCTTC.

This clone is large. Here the CDR3 reads CASRPDDYGYTF. The CDR3 DNA follows: TGTGCCAGCAGACCGGACGACTATGGCTACACCTTC. This rearrangement joins TRBV7-9 to TRBJ1-2; D remains ambiguous. This CDR3 is 12 amino acids long. Trimming removed 6 bases at V and 3 bases at J, with 8 bases between. The germline V gene has CDR1 SEHNR and CDR2 FQNEAQ (reference sequence).

The rearrangement joins TRBV5-1 to TRBJ2-1; D uncertain. The CDR3 totals 15 residues. Per germline, CDR1 SGHRS and CDR2 YFSETQ. V was trimmed by 4 bases and J by 3 bases, leaving 14 bases between them. CDR3 sequence: CASSPGRTNYNEQFF. For the CDR3, the DNA is TGCGCCAGCAGCCCAGGCCGGACGAACTACAATGAGCAGTTCTTC.